This T cell receptor (beta chain) was identified in a study of T cells in Graves' hyperthyroidism and ophthalmopathy. Trimming pared 2 bases from V and 5 bases from J, leaving 12 bases between. The CDR3 covers 14 residues. Germline V gene sequence: CDR1 SGHRS, CDR2 YFSETQ. Researchers amplified the TCR beta CDR3 regions from RNA transcripts. First-round RT-PCR of the TCR CDR3 relied on the HTBI primer set. TCRdb re-called the multiplex PCR reads through MiXCR, storing one row per CDR3 protein. The sample lists some 620,000 distinct CDR3 sequences; about 17% were seen once. PBMCs were obtained from 10 ml fresh peripheral blood.

The specimen sequenced was blood. The chain employs TRBV5-1 and TRBJ2-3, with a weak D call TRBD2 (5 bases). This sequence was found in a woman in her twenties or thirties with Graves' hyperthyroidism. CDR3 sequence: CASSFEGLEDTQYF. CDR3 DNA: TGCGCCAGCAGCTTCGAGGGTTTGGAAGATACGCAGTATTTT. The entire variable domain, with the rest obtained from reference TRBV5-1 and TRBJ2-3, is as follows: KAGVTQTPRYLIKTRGQQVTLSCSPISGHRSVSWYQQTPGQGLQFLFEYFSETQRNKGNFPGRFSGRQFSNSRSEMNVSTLELGDSALYLCASSFEGLEDTQYFGPGTRLTVL.